This is a list of T cell receptor beta chains from one sample in a study of cytomegalovirus exposure and HLA in healthy donors. Sequencing used immunoSEQ multiplex PCR; TCRdb keeps in-frame clones, though not all of them. This sample yields over 150,000 clones, of which under 95% are seen a single time; 3% to 3.5% belongs to the top ten. The sequenced material came from PBMCs. These receptors came from a woman between 18 and 30 years old in good health and CMV-seropositive. The CDR3 runs from the conserved cysteine through the conserved F or W. Fields, in order: D gene, J gene, V gene, clone size, CDR3 DNA, CDR3 protein. A D gene is named only where the DNA matches it firmly. Clone size, where shown, is once, few, many, or a class for clones that have expanded.

D: TRBD2; J: TRBJ2-1; V: TRBV5-4; size: NA; DNA: TGTGCCAGCAGCCCGGGGACTAGCCTCAATGAGCAGTTCTTC; CDR3: CASSPGTSLNEQFF
D: NA; J: TRBJ1-2; V: TRBV18; size: NA; DNA: TGTGCCAGCTCACCAGCGTCGGGCTACACCTTC; CDR3: CASSPASGYTF
D: NA; J: TRBJ1-2; V: TRBV6-5; size: NA; DNA: TGTGCCAGCAGTTTGACAGAAACCCTTGATGGCTACACCTTC; CDR3: CASSLTETLDGYTF
D: NA; J: TRBJ2-7; V: TRBV2; size: NA; DNA: TGTGCCAGCAGTGCTCAGGGGAGTTCCTACGAGCAGTACTTC; CDR3: CASSAQGSSYEQYF
D: TRBD2; J: TRBJ2-1; V: TRBV7-3; size: NA; DNA: TGTGCCAGCAGCCCCACTGGGAGCGGGAGGTACCTTTACAATGAGCAGTTCTTC; CDR3: CASSPTGSGRYLYNEQFF
D: NA; J: TRBJ2-7; V: TRBV9; size: NA; DNA: TGTGCCAGCAGCGCACTGGCGGGACACGAGCAGTACTTC; CDR3: CASSALAGHEQYF
D: NA; J: TRBJ2-7; V: TRBV27; size: NA; DNA: TGTGCCAGCAGTTTACTCCCCTTGGGGGGATCCGAGCAGTACTTC; CDR3: CASSLLPLGGSEQYF
D: TRBD2; J: TRBJ2-7; V: TRBV7-2; size: NA; DNA: TGTGCCAGCAGCTTATCTACTGGCGGGGGCTACGAGCAGTACTTC; CDR3: CASSLSTGGGYEQYF
D: NA; J: TRBJ1-4; V: TRBV10-3; size: NA; DNA: TGTGCCATCATGGGTAGGGGCCGTGAAAAACTGTTTTTT; CDR3: CAIMGRGREKLFF
D: TRBD2; J: TRBJ2-7; V: TRBV4-1; size: NA; DNA: TGCGCCAGCAGCCTAGGACTAGCGGGAGCATACGAGCAGTACTTC; CDR3: CASSLGLAGAYEQYF
D: NA; J: TRBJ1-1; V: TRBV18; size: NA; DNA: TGTGCCAGCTCACCAGTTGTGGGGCAGGGGTCGGCCACTGAAGCTTTCTTT; CDR3: CASSPVVGQGSATEAFF
D: TRBD2; J: TRBJ2-3; V: TRBV4-1; size: NA; DNA: TGCGCCAGCAGCCACCCGGGACTAGCGGGGGGAGGAGATACGCAGTATTTT; CDR3: CASSHPGLAGGGDTQYF
D: TRBD2; J: TRBJ2-3; V: TRBV28; size: NA; DNA: TGTGCCAGCAGTTTAAGGGGGACTAGCGGGAGGGCCTGGGATACGCAGTATTTT; CDR3: CASSLRGTSGRAWDTQYF
D: TRBD2; J: TRBJ2-3; V: TRBV18; size: NA; DNA: TGTGCCAGCTCACCACGGACTAGCGGGGGAAAGGCAGATACGCAGTATTTT; CDR3: CASSPRTSGGKADTQYF
D: NA; J: TRBJ1-1; V: TRBV5-1; size: few; DNA: TGCGCCAGCAGCCCGCGGGCCGTTAACACTGAAGCTTTCTTT; CDR3: CASSPRAVNTEAFF
D: TRBD2; J: TRBJ2-2; V: TRBV6-6; size: NA; DNA: TGTGCCAGCAGCGCGCGTAGCGGGGGGAACACCGGGGAGCTGTTTTTT; CDR3: CASSARSGGNTGELFF
D: NA; J: TRBJ2-1; V: TRBV7-2; size: NA; DNA: TGTGCCAGCGAAAAGCGATCGAGCTCCTACAATGAGCAGTTCTTC; CDR3: CASEKRSSSYNEQFF
D: NA; J: TRBJ2-1; V: TRBV5-1; size: NA; DNA: TGCGCCAGCAGCTTGGGACTCCCACCCGGGGATGAGCAGTTCTTC; CDR3: CASSLGLPPGDEQFF
D: TRBD1; J: TRBJ1-1; V: TRBV10-3; size: NA; DNA: TGTGCCATCAGTGCGTCGACCGGGACAGGGGGCACTGAAGCTTTCTTT; CDR3: CAISASTGTGGTEAFF
D: TRBD2; J: TRBJ2-7; V: TRBV27; size: once; DNA: TGTGCCAGCAGTTTATACCCGGGACTACTCTACGAGCAGTACTTC; CDR3: CASSLYPGLLYEQYF
D: NA; J: TRBJ2-1; V: TRBV29-1; size: NA; DNA: TGCAGCGTTGAAGACCTCCGGGTTGGGAATGAGCAGTTCTTC; CDR3: CSVEDLRVGNEQFF
D: NA; J: TRBJ1-2; V: TRBV15; size: NA; DNA: TGTGCCACCAGCAGAGACAGGGGATTCTATGGCTACACCTTC; CDR3: CATSRDRGFYGYTF
D: NA; J: TRBJ1-2; V: TRBV6-5; size: NA; DNA: TGTGCCAGCAGTTACGATCAGGGATATGGCTACACCTTC; CDR3: CASSYDQGYGYTF
D: TRBD1; J: TRBJ2-2; V: TRBV7-2; size: NA; DNA: TGTGCCAGCAGCTTAGCCGGAACAGGGGGCGGTACCGGGGAGCTGTTTTTT; CDR3: CASSLAGTGGGTGELFF
D: NA; J: TRBJ1-1; V: TRBV29-1; size: NA; DNA: TGCAGCGTGGTGTCCGGGGACACTGAAGCTTTCTTT; CDR3: CSVVSGDTEAFF
D: NA; J: TRBJ2-5; V: TRBV5-1; size: NA; DNA: TGCGCCAGCAGCTTGGCCGCCGTGGGAGTAGCGGTACAAGAGACCCAGTACTTC; CDR3: CASSLAAVGVAVQETQYF
D: NA; J: TRBJ2-2; V: TRBV5-4; size: NA; DNA: TGTGCCAGCAGCCCCGGCGGCATTCTTGTTACGAACACCGGGGAGCTGTTTTTT; CDR3: CASSPGGILVTNTGELFF
D: TRBD1; J: TRBJ2-5; V: TRBV15; size: once; DNA: TGTGCCACCAGCAGATTGACAGGGGGCAGGGAGACCCAGTACTTC; CDR3: CATSRLTGGRETQYF
D: NA; J: TRBJ2-6; V: TRBV5-1; size: NA; DNA: TGCGCCAGCAGCTTGCGAGGGAGCTCTGGGGCCAACGTCCTGACTTTC; CDR3: CASSLRGSSGANVLTF
D: NA; J: TRBJ2-2; V: TRBV18; size: NA; DNA: TGTGCCAGCTCTCACACAGGGTGGAACACCGGGGAGCTGTTTTTT; CDR3: CASSHTGWNTGELFF
D: TRBD2; J: TRBJ2-2; V: TRBV9; size: once; DNA: TGTGCCAGCAGCGATAGCGGGAGTGCCGGGGAGCTGTTTTTT; CDR3: CASSDSGSAGELFF
D: NA; J: TRBJ2-1; V: TRBV30; size: NA; DNA: TGTGCCTGGACCCTCGGGGGAACCAATGAGCAGTTCTTC; CDR3: CAWTLGGTNEQFF
D: TRBD1; J: TRBJ2-2; V: TRBV27; size: NA; DNA: TGTGCCAGCACCCTTCTAGGGACAGGGAACACCGGGGAGCTGTTTTTT; CDR3: CASTLLGTGNTGELFF
D: NA; J: TRBJ2-7; V: TRBV7-8; size: NA; DNA: TGTGCCAGCAGCTTAGCGTTGGCGGAGTCCTCTTACGAGCAGTACTTC; CDR3: CASSLALAESSYEQYF
D: TRBD1; J: TRBJ1-2; V: TRBV7-6; size: NA; DNA: TGTGCCAGCAGCTCCGGGACAGGTGGCTACACCTTC; CDR3: CASSSGTGGYTF
D: NA; J: TRBJ1-2; V: TRBV6-5; size: NA; DNA: TGTGCCAGCAGTCGCCCGGGAGCCCATTATGGCTACACCTTC; CDR3: CASSRPGAHYGYTF
D: NA; J: TRBJ2-1; V: TRBV7-9; size: once; DNA: TGTGCCAGCAGCCCACCTAGCGACAGCTCCTACAATGAGCAGTTCTTC; CDR3: CASSPPSDSSYNEQFF
D: TRBD1; J: TRBJ1-1; V: TRBV9; size: NA; DNA: TGTGCCAGCAGCCCTCCAGTAAGCGGGACAGGGAACACTGAAGCTTTCTTT; CDR3: CASSPPVSGTGNTEAFF
D: NA; J: TRBJ1-5; V: TRBV6-1; size: NA; DNA: TGTGCCAGCAGAGTACAGGCGACCTCCAATCAGCCCCAGCATTTT; CDR3: CASRVQATSNQPQHF
D: NA; J: TRBJ1-2; V: TRBV7-8; size: NA; DNA: TGTGCCAGCAGCTTAGGGTGGCGGGGGACGGGCTACACCTTC; CDR3: CASSLGWRGTGYTF
D: NA; J: TRBJ2-5; V: TRBV11-2; size: NA; DNA: TGTGCCAGCAGCTTCCCCCGGGTCTTAGAGGAGACCCAGTACTTC; CDR3: CASSFPRVLEETQYF
D: NA; J: TRBJ2-4; V: TRBV7-2; size: NA; DNA: TGTGCCAGCAGCCCTCCAGGGGGGATTGCCAAAAACATTCAGTACTTC; CDR3: CASSPPGGIAKNIQYF
D: TRBD2; J: TRBJ2-7; V: TRBV15; size: NA; DNA: TGTGCCACCAGCAGAGATCGGGTCGGGGGGTTCCTTTACGAGCAGTACTTC; CDR3: CATSRDRVGGFLYEQYF
D: NA; J: TRBJ2-7; V: TRBV14; size: NA; DNA: TGTGCCAGCAGCCTGACATCCTCCTACGAGCAGTACTTC; CDR3: CASSLTSSYEQYF
D: TRBD1; J: TRBJ1-5; V: TRBV29-1; size: NA; DNA: TGCAGCGCACGACAGGGGCCCAATCAGCCCCAGCATTTT; CDR3: CSARQGPNQPQHF
D: NA; J: TRBJ1-1; V: TRBV11-2; size: NA; DNA: TGTGCCAGCGCGGTGAACACTGAAGCTTTCTTT; CDR3: CASAVNTEAFF
D: NA; J: TRBJ2-7; V: TRBV7-8; size: once; DNA: TGTGCCAGCAGCTTAGGCGGGGGCGGGGGACCCCCCTACGAGCAGTACTTC; CDR3: CASSLGGGGGPPYEQYF
D: TRBD2; J: TRBJ2-5; V: TRBV7-3; size: NA; DNA: TGTGCCAGCAGCTTAACAGCGGGAGGGGAGGAGACCCAGTACTTC; CDR3: CASSLTAGGEETQYF
D: NA; J: TRBJ2-3; V: TRBV7-9; size: NA; DNA: TGTGCCAGCAGCTTATCTAACAGTGCAGATACGCAGTATTTT; CDR3: CASSLSNSADTQYF
D: NA; J: TRBJ1-2; V: TRBV7-9; size: few; DNA: TGTGCCAGCAGCTTAGGGACGGGAGGCTACACCTTC; CDR3: CASSLGTGGYTF
D: NA; J: TRBJ2-4; V: TRBV11-2; size: NA; DNA: TGTGCCAGCAGCCCCGGGGGAAACATTCAGTACTTC; CDR3: CASSPGGNIQYF
D: TRBD2; J: TRBJ2-1; V: TRBV18; size: once; DNA: TGTGCCAGCTCACCAACTGGCGGGGGGATCGATGAGCAGTTCTTC; CDR3: CASSPTGGGIDEQFF
D: NA; J: TRBJ1-4; V: TRBV27; size: once; DNA: TGTGCCAGCAAACGGGCAGGGGTGGATGAAAAACTGTTTTTT; CDR3: CASKRAGVDEKLFF
D: TRBD1; J: TRBJ2-3; V: TRBV9; size: few; DNA: TGTGCCAGCAGCGTTAGACAGGGGGCGCTCGCAGATACGCAGTATTTT; CDR3: CASSVRQGALADTQYF
D: NA; J: TRBJ1-5; V: TRBV14; size: few; DNA: TGTGCCAGCAGCCAGGGACTCGGGACCCAGCATTTT; CDR3: CASSQGLGTQHF
D: NA; J: TRBJ2-7; V: TRBV7-2; size: NA; DNA: TGTGCCAGCAGCTCAGAACCCCCAGGGAACTCCTACGAGCAGTACTTC; CDR3: CASSSEPPGNSYEQYF
D: NA; J: TRBJ2-5; V: TRBV29-1; size: NA; DNA: TGCAGCGTCGAAACTGGGAGGGGGGAGACCCAGTACTTC; CDR3: CSVETGRGETQYF
D: NA; J: TRBJ1-3; V: TRBV7-2; size: NA; DNA: TGTGCCAGCAGCTTAGTTGCAGGGGGAAACACCATATATTTT; CDR3: CASSLVAGGNTIYF
D: NA; J: TRBJ2-7; V: TRBV5-4; size: few; DNA: TGTGCCAGCAGCTTGGCAGGAGGGCGCAGAGGCGAGCAGTACTTC; CDR3: CASSLAGGRRGEQYF
D: NA; J: TRBJ2-1; V: TRBV27; size: NA; DNA: TGTGCCAGCAGTTTATCGCTAGGGGTAGACAGCCACAATGAGCAGTTCTTC; CDR3: CASSLSLGVDSHNEQFF